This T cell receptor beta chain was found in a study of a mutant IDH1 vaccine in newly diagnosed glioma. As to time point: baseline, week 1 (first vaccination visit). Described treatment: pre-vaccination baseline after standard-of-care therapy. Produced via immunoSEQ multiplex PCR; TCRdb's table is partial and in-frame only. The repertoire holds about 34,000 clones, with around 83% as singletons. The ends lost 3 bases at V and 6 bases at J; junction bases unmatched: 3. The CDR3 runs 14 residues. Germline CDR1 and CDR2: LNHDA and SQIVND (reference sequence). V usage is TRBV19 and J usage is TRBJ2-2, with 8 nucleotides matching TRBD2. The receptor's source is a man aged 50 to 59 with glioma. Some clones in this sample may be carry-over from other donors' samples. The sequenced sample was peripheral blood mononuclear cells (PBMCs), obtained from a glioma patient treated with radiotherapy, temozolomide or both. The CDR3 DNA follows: TGTGCCAGTAGTATCCACGGGGGGGCCGGGGAGCTGTTTTTT. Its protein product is CASSIHGGAGELFF.